One sample yielded the 24 T cell receptor beta chains listed below, sequenced in a study of shared clonotypes between healthy human individuals. Profiled with immunoSEQ multiplex PCR; TCRdb holds only in-frame clones, not every one. The sample shows fewer than 2.5 million clones, more than 85% of them seen only once. Sequencing used naive CD4+ T cells from PBMCs. Subset noted: CD45RA+ positively selected. Receptors originate from a man between 18 and 35 years old in good health. Some clones in this sample may be carry-over from other donors' samples.

The V call is TRBV6-1, the J call TRBJ1-5, with a tentative D call TRBD1 (5 bases). The germline V and J ends were trimmed by 6 bases and 4 bases, with 16 bases remaining between them. Per the germline V gene, CDR1 is MNHNS and CDR2 is SASEGT. This CDR3 has 15 residues. This CDR3 is CASRLPGRGNQPQHF. The CDR3 region has the DNA TGTGCCAGCAGATTACCAGGGCGGGGAAATCAGCCCCAGCATTTT.

The chain joins TRBV5-4 to TRBJ2-3, with 8 bases identical to TRBD2. Trimming cost V 4 bases and J 6 bases; bases outside gene matches: 7. Germline-derived CDR1 and CDR2 are SGHNT and YYREEE (reference sequence). CDR3 length equals 14 residues. The DNA of the CDR3 is TGTGCCAGCAGCCGCGGGGGGACGGCCGATACGCAGTATTTT. Translation: CASSRGGTADTQYF.

V gene TRBV7-8 combines with J gene TRBJ2-1; 14 bases are a match to TRBD2. This CDR3 comprises 17 residues. Germline CDR1 and CDR2: SGHVS and FQNEAQ. V was pared by 5 bases and J by 4 bases, with 7 bases of the junction left unmatched. The CDR3 protein is CASSETSGRAGYNEQFF. The CDR3 region has the DNA TGTGCCAGCAGCGAGACTAGCGGGAGGGCCGGGTACAATGAGCAGTTCTTC.

The chain joins TRBV6-5 to TRBJ1-1, with D hard to call. The V end was cut by 5 bases, the J end by 4 bases, with 8 bases between. Germline CDR1 MNHEY, CDR2 SVGAGI. The CDR3 is made up of 12 amino acids. The CDR3 sequence: CASSTGSTEAFF. CDR3 bases: TGTGCCAGCAGTACCGGGAGCACTGAAGCTTTCTTT.

In DNA form, the CDR3 reads TGTGCCAGCAGCTTAGGGCTAGCGAAGGCCGGGGAGCTGTTTTTT. It translates to CASSLGLAKAGELFF. The chain carries TRBV7-3 and TRBJ2-2, with D possibly TRBD2 on 6 matching bases. Trimming stripped 2 bases from V and 6 bases from J, with 13 bases between. Germline V gene lookup returns CDR1 SGHTA and CDR2 FQGTGA. The CDR3 contains 15 residues. The full variable domain, its missing parts supplied by reference TRBV7-3 and TRBJ2-2, is GAGVSQTPSNKVTEKGKYVELRCDPISGHTALYWYRQSLGQGPEFLIYFQGTGAADDSGLPNDRFFAVRPEGSVSTLKIQRTERGDSAVYLCASSLGLAKAGELFFGEGSRLTVL.

The rearrangement links TRBV14 to TRBJ2-2; no clear D. CDR1 and CDR2 from the germline V gene are SGHDN and FVKESK. Trimming took 5 bases from V and 2 from J, leaving 12 bases between them. The CDR3 has 15 residues. The CDR3 loop reads CASSYGRINTGELFF. CDR3 coding DNA: TGTGCCAGCAGCTACGGCCGCATAAACACCGGGGAGCTGTTTTTT.

V usage is TRBV9 and J usage is TRBJ2-1, with 8 nucleotides matching TRBD1. CDR1 SGDLS and CDR2 YYNGEE come from the germline V gene. The CDR3 has 15 residues. With V trimmed by 3 bases and J by 3 bases, 5 bases remained unmatched. The CDR3 here is CASSGGTGLYNEQFF. CDR3 DNA sequence: TGTGCCAGCAGCGGGGGGACAGGACTCTACAATGAGCAGTTCTTC.

For the CDR3, the DNA is TGTGCCAGCAGCTTGCGCGGGAGTGGGACAGATACGCAGTATTTT. The encoded protein is CASSLRGSGTDTQYF. The chain couples TRBV5-4 to TRBJ2-3; 7 bases agree with TRBD2. The CDR3 spans 15 residues. Germline trimming cut 1 base from V and 3 bases from J; bases unmatched to any gene: 5. The germline gives CDR1 SGHNT, CDR2 YYREEE (reference sequence). The full variable domain, in which reference TRBV5-4 and TRBJ2-3 provide the parts outside the CDR3, is ETGVTQSPTHLIKTRGQQVTLRCSSQSGHNTVSWYQQALGQGPQFIFQYYREEENGRGNFPPRFSGLQFPNYSSELNVNALELDDSALYLCASSLRGSGTDTQYFGPGTRLTVL.

V and J are TRBV5-1 and TRBJ2-5, with 7 bases fitting TRBD1. In germline, CDR1 is SGHRS, CDR2 YFSETQ. This CDR3 is 13 amino acids long. V shed 4 bases, J shed 4 bases, and the junction held 4 bases outside the gene matches. The DNA of the CDR3 is TGCGCCAGCAGCCCGGGACAGACAGAGACCCAGTACTTC. Translating gives CASSPGQTETQYF.

V gene TRBV10-1 combines with J gene TRBJ2-5, with 7 bases identical to TRBD1. The junction had 7 bases not matched to a gene; V was cut back by 4 bases and J by 5 bases. Germline CDR1 and CDR2: WNHNN and SYGVQD (reference sequence). The CDR3 covers 14 residues. The DNA of the CDR3 is TGCGCCAGCAGTGGAAAAGGGGGCGGGGAGACCCAGTACTTC. It is translated as CASSGKGGGETQYF.

The chain carries TRBV5-1 and TRBJ2-7, with 8 bases matching TRBD1. Germline CDR1 reads SGHRS; CDR2 reads YFSETQ. The CDR3 sequence is 14 residues long. J lost 4 bases, V lost 0 bases, and 3 bases had no gene match. CDR3 bases: TGCGCCAGCAGCTTGGAAGGACAGGGATACGAGCAGTACTTC. Amino acid sequence: CASSLEGQGYEQYF.

The chain has TRBV28 and TRBJ1-3; TRBD1 matches 9 bases. With 6 bases clipped from V and 4 bases from J, the junction kept 7 bases outside the gene matches. Germline CDR1 MDHEN, CDR2 SYDVKM. The CDR3 sequence is 15 residues long. DNA for the CDR3: TGTGCCAGCAGACCCGGGACAGGGTACGGAAACACCATATATTTT. The encoded protein is CASRPGTGYGNTIYF.

The chain has TRBV28 and TRBJ1-2; no reliable D call. Germline CDR1 reads MDHEN; CDR2 reads SYDVKM. V lost 7 bases to trimming and J lost 0 bases, with 15 bases between them. The CDR3 consists of 15 residues. The CDR3 DNA reads as TGTGCCAGCAAATTGGCAGCAGACGCTAACTATGGCTACACCTTC. Protein product: CASKLAADANYGYTF.

This clone came up once. This same CDR3 is encoded by further DNA sequences in the sample. The V gene is TRBV28, the J gene TRBJ1-2, with D possibly matching TRBD1 (6 bases). Trimming stripped 7 bases from V and 2 bases from J, with 11 bases between. This CDR3 contains 13 residues. Germline CDR1 is MDHEN and CDR2 is SYDVKM. The CDR3 is CASTPGVNYGYTF. The CDR3 nucleotides are TGTGCCAGCACCCCAGGGGTCAACTATGGCTACACCTTC.

The CDR3 DNA is TGTGCCAGCAGCTTAGAGGGGAGTGGGACCCAGTACTTC. The encoded protein is CASSLEGSGTQYF. This chain links TRBV7-6 with TRBJ2-5; D could derive from TRBD1 or TRBD2 (5 bases each). The V end lost 1 base, the J end lost 7 bases, and 10 bases lay between the germline ends. Germline V lookup: CDR1 SGHVS, CDR2 FNYEAQ. The CDR3 extends over 13 amino acids.

This clone appeared once. The chain uses TRBV28 and TRBJ2-1; D is unclear. Germline loops: CDR1 MDHEN, CDR2 SYDVKM. The CDR3 has 16 residues. Trimming removed 7 bases from V and 2 bases from J, with 18 bases in between. CDR3 protein: CASTSLWGSTYNEQFF. For the CDR3, the DNA is TGTGCCAGCACCTCTTTGTGGGGTTCCACCTACAATGAGCAGTTCTTC.

The chain couples TRBV25-1 to TRBJ2-2, with D possibly being TRBD1 (5 bases). Trimming left V 3 bases short and J 2 bases short, with 10 bases between. The CDR3 contains 15 residues. The germline V gene has CDR1 MGHDK and CDR2 SYGVNS. CDR3 sequence reads: CASSDRVVNTGELFF. The CDR3 DNA follows: TGTGCCAGCAGTGACAGGGTTGTAAACACCGGGGAGCTGTTTTTT. The full variable domain, in which reference TRBV25-1 and TRBJ2-2 provide the parts outside the CDR3, is EADIYQTPRYLVIGTGKKITLECSQTMGHDKMYWYQQDPGMELHLIHYSYGVNSTEKGDLSSESTVSRIRTEHFPLTLESARPSHTSQYLCASSDRVVNTGELFFGEGSRLTVL.

Worth noting for this clone: Other DNA sequences in the sample encode the same CDR3. This chain joins TRBV7-9 and TRBJ1-1; no clear D. CDR3 length: 12 residues. Trimming took 3 bases from V and 5 from J, leaving 7 bases between them. The germline V gene has CDR1 SEHNR and CDR2 FQNEAQ (reference sequence). The CDR3, as DNA: TGTGCCAGCAGCTTTTCTGGAACTGAAGCTTTCTTT. It yields the protein CASSFSGTEAFF. The full variable domain, its missing parts supplied by reference TRBV7-9 and TRBJ1-1, is DTGVSQNPRHKITKRGQNVTFRCDPISEHNRLYWYRQTLGQGPEFLTYFQNEAQLEKSRLLSDRFSAERPKGSFSTLEIQRTEQGDSAMYLCASSFSGTEAFFGQGTRLTVV.

The chain links TRBV7-9 to TRBJ2-2; D perhaps matches TRBD2 (6 bases). Trimming removed 4 bases at V and 3 bases at J, with 12 bases between. The CDR3 runs to 15 residues. Looked up from germline, CDR1 is SEHNR and CDR2 is FQNEAQ (reference sequence). The DNA for the CDR3 is TGTGCCAGCAGCTGGGGGGAGCTAGACACCGGGGAGCTGTTTTTT. Amino acids: CASSWGELDTGELFF.

The rearrangement uses TRBV5-1 and TRBJ2-7; TRBD2 aligns across 10 bases. This CDR3 is built from 15 residues. V lost 4 bases and J lost 2; bases outside the gene matches: 6. The V gene's germline CDR1 is SGHRS and CDR2 YFSETQ. CDR3 region: CASSGSGTSAYEQYF. CDR3 bases: TGCGCCAGCAGCGGCTCCGGGACTAGCGCCTACGAGCAGTACTTC.

The V and J genes are TRBV14 and TRBJ2-1; D tentatively fits TRBD1 or TRBD2 (5 bases each). V dropped 2 bases and J dropped 4 bases, with 15 bases sitting between them. This CDR3 spans 16 amino acids. Germline V lookup: CDR1 SGHDN, CDR2 FVKESK. The CDR3 DNA reads TGTGCCAGCAGCCAACGAAAAGGGACCGAGTACAATGAGCAGTTCTTC. As protein: CASSQRKGTEYNEQFF.

The chain links TRBV28 to TRBJ2-2, with 7 bases matching TRBD1. The length of the CDR3 is 17 residues. CDR1 and CDR2 (germline): MDHEN, SYDVKM. V lost 5 bases to trimming and J lost 4 bases; unmatched junction nucleotides: 13. The CDR3 loop is CASSPRQGVKFTGELFF. CDR3 sequence (DNA): TGTGCCAGCAGTCCGCGACAGGGCGTTAAGTTCACCGGGGAGCTGTTTTTT.

Only one count was recorded for this clone. This chain links TRBV4-3 with TRBJ1-1; a weak D match, TRBD1 (6 bases). Germline V gives CDR1 LGHNA, CDR2 YSLEER. The V and J ends lost 2 bases and 0 bases respectively, with 13 bases between them. This CDR3 is built from 16 residues. CDR3: CASSQYRGGMNTEAFF. The CDR3 region has the DNA TGCGCCAGCAGCCAATATCGGGGGGGCATGAACACTGAAGCTTTCTTT.

V usage is TRBV10-3 and J usage is TRBJ2-5; 8 positions agree with TRBD1. The CDR3 contains 14 residues. J was trimmed by 7 bases and V by 0 bases; bases with no gene match: 4. Germline V gives CDR1 ENHRY, CDR2 SYGVKD. CDR3 sequence: CAISESGTGGTQYF. CDR3 nucleotides: TGTGCCATCAGTGAGTCGGGGACAGGAGGGACCCAGTACTTC.